One sample yielded the 8 T cell receptor beta chains listed below, sequenced in a study of T cells in Graves' hyperthyroidism and ophthalmopathy. Regions amplified from RNA transcripts were the TCR beta CDR3 regions. The HTBI set primed first-round TCR CDR3 RT-PCR. MiXCR was run by TCRdb on the multiplex PCR reads, yielding one entry per CDR3 protein. Of more than 300,000 distinct CDR3 sequences listed, roughly a sixth were seen once; the top ten hold 30% to 40%. Sequencing input: blood. Receptors originate from a woman in her twenties or thirties with Graves' hyperthyroidism that later progressed to Graves' ophthalmopathy.

As concerns this clonotype: Being one base from a much bigger clone, this may be a read error. This rearrangement joins TRBV13 to TRBJ2-5, with D perhaps being TRBD1 or TRBD2 (5 bases each). Germline V gene data show CDR1 as PRHDT and CDR2 as FYEKMQ (reference sequence). This CDR3 has 14 amino acids. The CDR3 DNA follows: TGTGCCGGCAGAGCACGGGACCAGACGGAGACCCAGTACTTC. This codes for CAGRARDQTETQYF.

Regarding this clonotype: One end of the junction varies from germline; a read error may be responsible. The V and J genes are TRBV6-4 and TRBJ2-1; 10 nucleotides agree with TRBD2. CDR1 and CDR2 (germline): MRHNA, SNTAGT. There are 16 residues in the CDR3. CDR3 in amino acids: CTSSPMLAGEGNEQFF. CDR3 nucleotide sequence: TGTACCAGCAGCCCTATGCTAGCGGGAGAAGGCAATGAGCAGTTCTTC.

This clonotype was counted many times. This chain links TRBV12-3 or TRBV12-4 with TRBJ2-7, with TRBD1 matching 7 bases. The CDR3 has 15 residues. V lost 5 bases and J lost 3; bases outside the gene matches: 10. The CDR3 is CASSHGQAPRYEQYF. The CDR3 DNA is TGTGCCAGCAGTCACGGACAGGCGCCTCGCTACGAGCAGTACTTC.

This clonotype was recorded at least ten times. The chain links TRBV6-1 to TRBJ1-2, with D possibly being TRBD1 (6 bases). The CDR3 consists of 14 residues. The ends were cut back, 1 base at V and 5 bases at J, with 11 bases in the middle. The germline CDR1 and CDR2 sequences are MNHNS and SASEGT. The CDR3 loop reads CASSEVGAGYGYTF. The CDR3 DNA reads as TGTGCCAGCAGTGAAGTGGGGGCTGGGTATGGCTACACCTTC.

Notes on this clonotype: This may be a read error, as it is one base from a much larger clone. V is TRBV12-3 or TRBV12-4 and J is TRBJ2-7, with D maybe TRBD1 (5 bases). V lost 10 bases to trimming and J lost 2 bases, with 18 bases between them. The CDR3 length is 14 residues. CDR3 amino acids: CANRNLRSPYEQYF. DNA for the CDR3: TGTGCCAACAGGAACCTCAGGAGTCCCTACGAGCAGTACTTC.

Many counts were recorded for this clonotype. The J gene is TRBJ2-5, the V gene TRBV18; tentatively, D is TRBD2 (6 bases). Trimming took off 8 bases at V and 1 base at J, with 11 bases between the two ends. The CDR3 extends over 13 amino acids. CDR1 and CDR2 from the germline V gene are KGHSH and LQKENI. DNA of the CDR3: TGTGCCAGCAGCCCCGGGAGCCAAGAGACCCAGTACTTC. This codes for CASSPGSQETQYF. Complete variable domain (other parts from reference TRBV18 and TRBJ2-5): NAGVMQNPRHLVRRRGQEARLRCSPMKGHSHVYWYRQLPEEGLKFMVYLQKENIIDESGMPKERFSAEFPKEGPSILRIQQVVRGDSAAYFCASSPGSQETQYFGPGTRLLVL.

Remarks on this clonotype: A much larger clone sits a single nucleotide away, making a read error possible. The chain employs TRBV9 and TRBJ2-6, with a weak D call TRBD1 (6 bases). Germline CDR1 SGDLS, CDR2 YYNGEE. CDR3 length: 19 amino acids. The CDR3 DNA reads as TGTGCCAGCAGCAAAGAAGGACCGCCCAGGGCCTCAGGGGCCGACGTCCTGACTTTC. Its translation: CASSKEGPPRASGADVLTF.

This clonotype occurred many times. The chain has TRBV5-1 and TRBJ2-1, with 11 bases lining up with TRBD1. This CDR3 is built from 14 residues. Germline lookup yields CDR1 SGHRS and CDR2 YFSETQ. Trimming at V came to 3 bases and at J to 8 bases, leaving 4 bases not matched to a gene. CDR3 in DNA: TGCGCCAGCAGCTCGGGACAGGGGGTGGATGAGCAGTTCTTC. Its protein product is CASSSGQGVDEQFF.